These 2 T cell receptor beta chains were all obtained from the same sample, sequenced in a study of T cell changes during pregnancy in multiple sclerosis. Sequencing was performed with immunoSEQ multiplex PCR; in TCRdb, only in-frame clones are kept and a portion is missing. The sample lists 30,000 to 35,000 clones, 88% occurring once. The specimen comprised CD4+ T cells from peripheral blood mononuclear cells, sampled in the first trimester of pregnancy. These receptors were taken from a female donor in good health, enrolled as a control in a pregnancy study.

This sequence joins TRBV5-1 and TRBJ2-3, with TRBD1 as a possible D gene (6 bases). CDR3 length equals 13 residues. Trimming took off 3 bases at V and 6 bases at J, with 11 bases between the two ends. Germline V lookup: CDR1 SGHRS, CDR2 YFSETQ. As DNA, the CDR3 is TGCGCCAGCAGCTCGGACACAGGGGATACGCAGTATTTT. It is translated as CASSSDTGDTQYF.

This rearrangement joins TRBV13 to TRBJ1-4; 8 nucleotides align to TRBD1. V lost 2 bases to trimming and J lost 6 bases; unmatched junction nucleotides: 2. The CDR3 runs to 14 residues. CDR1 PRHDT and CDR2 FYEKMQ come from the germline V gene (reference sequence). The CDR3 loop is CASSLQQGDEKLFF. CDR3 bases: TGTGCCAGCAGCTTACAACAGGGGGATGAAAAACTGTTTTTT.